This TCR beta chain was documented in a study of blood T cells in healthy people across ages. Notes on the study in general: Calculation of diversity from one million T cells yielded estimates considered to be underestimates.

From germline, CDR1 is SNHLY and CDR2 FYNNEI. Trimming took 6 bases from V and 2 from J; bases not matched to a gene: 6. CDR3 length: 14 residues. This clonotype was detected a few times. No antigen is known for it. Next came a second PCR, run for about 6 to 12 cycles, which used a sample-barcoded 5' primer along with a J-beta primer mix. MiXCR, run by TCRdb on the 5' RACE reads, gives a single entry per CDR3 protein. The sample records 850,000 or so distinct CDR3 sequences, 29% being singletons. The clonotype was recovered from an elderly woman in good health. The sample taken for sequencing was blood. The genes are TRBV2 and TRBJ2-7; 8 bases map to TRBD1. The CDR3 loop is CASSSQGATYEQYF. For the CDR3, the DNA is TGTGCCAGCAGCTCTCAGGGGGCCACCTACGAGCAGTACTTC.